The present T cell receptor (beta chain) was sequenced within a study of CD4 and CD8 cells across lung adenocarcinoma regions. CDR3 length equals 17 residues. Germline-derived CDR1 and CDR2 are MNHNS and SASEGT. V dropped 1 base and J dropped 10 bases, with 23 bases sitting between them. In TCRdb, the PCR reads were re-called with MiXCR into one record per CDR3 protein. Of tens of thousands of distinct CDR3 sequences in the sample, approximately 52% were seen once. Samples came from patients with localized non-small cell lung adenocarcinoma. Sample: CD4+ T cells from the center of a lung tumor. The receptor comes from a male donor with lung adenocarcinoma. The CD4 and CD8 labels of this study may be unreliable. The gene calls are TRBV6-1 and TRBJ2-1; possible D gene TRBD2, 5 bases. The CDR3 region has the DNA TGTGCCAGCAGTGAAGAAGTACTAGAAGCTGGGGTCTACGAGCAGTTCTTC. This gives the protein CASSEEVLEAGVYEQFF.